This T cell receptor beta chain was observed in a study of blood T cell repertoires in COVID-19. Overall study context: T cells, B-cell-depleted T cells, or PBMCs supplied cDNA or gDNA.

CDR3 size: 14 residues. Trimming removed 4 bases from V and 4 bases from J, with 14 bases in between. CDR1 is SGHRS and CDR2 is YFSETQ in the germline V gene. As originally analysed: Estimation of nucleated cell counts was performed using reference gene primer amplification. Sequencing was performed with immunoSEQ multiplex PCR; in TCRdb, only in-frame clones are kept and a portion is missing. That table furnishes V, J and clone size, whereas the DNA furnished D and trimming. Altogether 130,000 to 150,000 clones are present, about 86% being singletons, with the ten largest covering 3% to 3.5%. Sequencing input: peripheral blood. The receptor's source is a woman of 80 years or more with acute or convalescent COVID-19. The gene calls are TRBV5-1 and TRBJ1-1, with D maybe TRBD1 (6 bases). CDR3 coding DNA: TGCGCCAGCAGCATCCACAGGGAGGGCACTGAAGCTTTCTTT. This sequence encodes CASSIHREGTEAFF.